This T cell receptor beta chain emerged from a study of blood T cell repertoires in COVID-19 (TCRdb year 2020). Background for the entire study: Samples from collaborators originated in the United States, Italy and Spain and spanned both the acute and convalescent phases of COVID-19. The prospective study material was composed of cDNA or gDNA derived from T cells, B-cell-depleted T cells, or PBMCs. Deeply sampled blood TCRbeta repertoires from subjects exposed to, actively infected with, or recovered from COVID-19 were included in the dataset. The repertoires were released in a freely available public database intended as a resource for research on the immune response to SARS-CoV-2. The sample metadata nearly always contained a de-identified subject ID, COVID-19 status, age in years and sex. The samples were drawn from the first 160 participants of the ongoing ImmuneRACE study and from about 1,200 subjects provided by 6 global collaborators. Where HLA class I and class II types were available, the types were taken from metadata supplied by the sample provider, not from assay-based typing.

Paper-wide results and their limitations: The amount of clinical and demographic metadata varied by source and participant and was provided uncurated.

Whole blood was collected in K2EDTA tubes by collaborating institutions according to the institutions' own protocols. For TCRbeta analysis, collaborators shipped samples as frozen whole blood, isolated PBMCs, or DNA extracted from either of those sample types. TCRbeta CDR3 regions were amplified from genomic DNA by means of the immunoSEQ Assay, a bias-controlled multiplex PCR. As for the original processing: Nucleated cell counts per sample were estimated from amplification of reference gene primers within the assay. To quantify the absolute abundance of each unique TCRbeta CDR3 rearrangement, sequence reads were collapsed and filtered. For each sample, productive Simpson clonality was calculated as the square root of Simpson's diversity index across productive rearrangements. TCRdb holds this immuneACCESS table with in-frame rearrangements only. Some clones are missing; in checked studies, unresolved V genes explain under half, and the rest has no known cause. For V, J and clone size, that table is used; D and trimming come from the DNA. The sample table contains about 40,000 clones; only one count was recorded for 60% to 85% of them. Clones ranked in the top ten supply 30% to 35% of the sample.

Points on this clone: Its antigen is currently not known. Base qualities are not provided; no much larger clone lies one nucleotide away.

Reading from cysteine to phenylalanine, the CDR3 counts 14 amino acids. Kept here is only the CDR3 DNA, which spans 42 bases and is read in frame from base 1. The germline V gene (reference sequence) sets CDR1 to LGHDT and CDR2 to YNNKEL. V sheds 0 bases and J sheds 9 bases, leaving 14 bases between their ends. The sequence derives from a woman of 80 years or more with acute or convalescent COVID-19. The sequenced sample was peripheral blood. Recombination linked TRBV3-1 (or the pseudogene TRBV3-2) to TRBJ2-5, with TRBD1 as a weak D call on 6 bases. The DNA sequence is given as TGTGCCAGCAGCCAAGAACAGGGTGGAACGTCCCAGTACTTC. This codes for CASSQEQGGTSQYF.